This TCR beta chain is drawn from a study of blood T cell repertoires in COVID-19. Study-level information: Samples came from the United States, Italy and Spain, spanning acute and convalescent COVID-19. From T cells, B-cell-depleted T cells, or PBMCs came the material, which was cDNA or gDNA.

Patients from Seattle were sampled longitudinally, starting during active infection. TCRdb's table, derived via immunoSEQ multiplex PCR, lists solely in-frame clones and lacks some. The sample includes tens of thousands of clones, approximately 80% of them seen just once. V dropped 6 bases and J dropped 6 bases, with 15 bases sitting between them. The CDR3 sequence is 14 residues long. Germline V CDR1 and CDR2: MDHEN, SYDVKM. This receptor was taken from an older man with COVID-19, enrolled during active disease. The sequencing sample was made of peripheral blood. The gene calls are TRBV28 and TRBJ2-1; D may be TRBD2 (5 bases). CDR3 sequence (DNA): TGTGCCAGCAGCCAAAGGACCCGGGGCAATGAGCAGTTCTTC. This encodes CASSQRTRGNEQFF. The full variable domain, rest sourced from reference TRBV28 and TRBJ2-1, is DVKVTQSSRYLVKRTGEKVFLECVQDMDHENMFWYRQDPGLGLRLIYFSYDVKMKEKGDIPEGYSVSREKKERFSLILESASTNQTSMYLCASSQRTRGNEQFFGPGTRLTVL.